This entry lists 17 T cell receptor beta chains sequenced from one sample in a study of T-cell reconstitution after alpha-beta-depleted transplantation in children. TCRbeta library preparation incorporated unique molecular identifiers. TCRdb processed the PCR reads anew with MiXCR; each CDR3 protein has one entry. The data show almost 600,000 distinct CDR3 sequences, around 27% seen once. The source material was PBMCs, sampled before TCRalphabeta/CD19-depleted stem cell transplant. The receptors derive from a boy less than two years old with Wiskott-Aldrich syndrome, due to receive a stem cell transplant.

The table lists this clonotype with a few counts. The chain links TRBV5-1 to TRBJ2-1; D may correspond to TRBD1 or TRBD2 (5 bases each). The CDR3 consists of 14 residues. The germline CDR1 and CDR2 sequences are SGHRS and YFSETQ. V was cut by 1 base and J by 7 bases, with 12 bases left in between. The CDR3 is CASSLQGEINEQFF. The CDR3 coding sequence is TGCGCCAGCAGCTTGCAGGGAGAGATAAATGAGCAGTTCTTC. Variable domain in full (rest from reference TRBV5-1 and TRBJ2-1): KAGVTQTPRYLIKTRGQQVTLSCSPISGHRSVSWYQQTPGQGLQFLFEYFSETQRNKGNFPGRFSGRQFSNSRSEMNVSTLELGDSALYLCASSLQGEINEQFFGPGTRLTVL.

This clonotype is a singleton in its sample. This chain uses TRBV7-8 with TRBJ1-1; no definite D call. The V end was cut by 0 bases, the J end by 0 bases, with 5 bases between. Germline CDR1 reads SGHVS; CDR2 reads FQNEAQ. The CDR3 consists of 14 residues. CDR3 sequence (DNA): TGTGCCAGCAGCTTAGCAGAGCTGAACACTGAAGCTTTCTTT. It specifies CASSLAELNTEAFF.

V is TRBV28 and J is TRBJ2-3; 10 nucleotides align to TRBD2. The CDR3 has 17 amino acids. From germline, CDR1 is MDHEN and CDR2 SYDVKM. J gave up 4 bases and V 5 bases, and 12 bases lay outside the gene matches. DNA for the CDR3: TGTGCCAGCAGTCCCCGGACTCTAGCGGGAGTCCCAGATACGCAGTATTTT. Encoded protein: CASSPRTLAGVPDTQYF.

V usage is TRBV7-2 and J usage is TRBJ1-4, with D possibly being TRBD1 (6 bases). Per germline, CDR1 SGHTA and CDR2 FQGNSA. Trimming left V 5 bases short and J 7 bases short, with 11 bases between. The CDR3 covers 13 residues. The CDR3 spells CASSHTGSEKLFF. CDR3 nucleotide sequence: TGTGCCAGCAGCCACACAGGGAGTGAAAAACTGTTTTTT. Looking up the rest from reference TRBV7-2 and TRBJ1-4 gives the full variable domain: GAGVSQSPSNKVTEKGKDVELRCDPISGHTALYWYRQSLGQGLEFLIYFQGNSAPDKSGLPSDRFSAERTGGSVSTLTIQRTQQEDSAVYLCASSHTGSEKLFFGSGTQLSVL.

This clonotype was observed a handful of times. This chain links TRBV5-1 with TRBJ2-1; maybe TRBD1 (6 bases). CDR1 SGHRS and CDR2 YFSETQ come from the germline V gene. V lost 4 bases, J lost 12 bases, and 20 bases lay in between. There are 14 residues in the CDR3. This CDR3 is CASSPLLGAESQFF. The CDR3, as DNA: TGCGCCAGCAGCCCCCTTTTGGGGGCGGAATCGCAGTTCTTC.

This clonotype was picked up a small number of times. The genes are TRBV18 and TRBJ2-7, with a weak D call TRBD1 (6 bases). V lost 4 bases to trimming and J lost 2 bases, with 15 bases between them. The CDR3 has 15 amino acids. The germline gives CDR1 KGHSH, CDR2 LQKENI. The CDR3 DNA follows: TGTGCCAGCTCACTTCCGGGACACCAGACCTACGAGCAGTACTTC. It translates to CASSLPGHQTYEQYF.

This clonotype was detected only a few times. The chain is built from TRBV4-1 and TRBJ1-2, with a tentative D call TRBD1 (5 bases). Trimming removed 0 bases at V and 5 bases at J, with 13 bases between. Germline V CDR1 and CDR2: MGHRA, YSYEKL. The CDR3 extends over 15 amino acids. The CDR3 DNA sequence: TGCGCCAGCAGCCAAGAGACCGGGACCCTATATGGCTACACCTTC. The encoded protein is CASSQETGTLYGYTF.

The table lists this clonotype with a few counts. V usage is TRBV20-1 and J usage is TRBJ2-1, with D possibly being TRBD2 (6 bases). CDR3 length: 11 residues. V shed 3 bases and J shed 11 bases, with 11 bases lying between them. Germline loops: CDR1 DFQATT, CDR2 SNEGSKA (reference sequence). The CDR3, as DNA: TGCAGTGCTAGTGGGCGGGGCCAGCAGTTCTTC. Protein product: CSASGRGQQFF.

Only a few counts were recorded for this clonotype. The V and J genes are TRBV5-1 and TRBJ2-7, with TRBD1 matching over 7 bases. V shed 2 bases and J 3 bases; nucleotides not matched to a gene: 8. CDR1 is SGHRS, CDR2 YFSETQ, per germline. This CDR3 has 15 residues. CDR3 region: CASSLQGWNNYEQYF. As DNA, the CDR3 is TGCGCCAGCAGCTTACAGGGGTGGAATAACTACGAGCAGTACTTC.

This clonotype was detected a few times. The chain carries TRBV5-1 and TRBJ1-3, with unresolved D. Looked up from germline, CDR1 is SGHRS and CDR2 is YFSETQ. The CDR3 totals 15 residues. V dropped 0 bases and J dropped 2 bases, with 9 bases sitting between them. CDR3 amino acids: CASSLANGAGNTIYF. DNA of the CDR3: TGCGCCAGCAGCTTGGCCAACGGGGCTGGAAACACCATATATTTT.

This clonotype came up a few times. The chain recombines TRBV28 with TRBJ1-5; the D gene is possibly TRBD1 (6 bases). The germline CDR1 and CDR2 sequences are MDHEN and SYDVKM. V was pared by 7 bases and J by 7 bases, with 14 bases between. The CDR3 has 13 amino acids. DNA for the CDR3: TGTGCCAGCATACAGGGAATGGGGCAGCCCCAGCATTTT. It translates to CASIQGMGQPQHF. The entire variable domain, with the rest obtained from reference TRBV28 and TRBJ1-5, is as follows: DVKVTQSSRYLVKRTGEKVFLECVQDMDHENMFWYRQDPGLGLRLIYFSYDVKMKEKGDIPEGYSVSREKKERFSLILESASTNQTSMYLCASIQGMGQPQHFGDGTRLSIL.

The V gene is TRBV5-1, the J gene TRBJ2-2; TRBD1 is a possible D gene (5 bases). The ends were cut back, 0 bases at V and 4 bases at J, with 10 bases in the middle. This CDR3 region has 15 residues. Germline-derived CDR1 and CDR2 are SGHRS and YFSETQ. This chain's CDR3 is CASSLVGRATGELFF. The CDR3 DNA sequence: TGCGCCAGCAGCTTGGTGGGCAGGGCCACCGGGGAGCTGTTTTTT.

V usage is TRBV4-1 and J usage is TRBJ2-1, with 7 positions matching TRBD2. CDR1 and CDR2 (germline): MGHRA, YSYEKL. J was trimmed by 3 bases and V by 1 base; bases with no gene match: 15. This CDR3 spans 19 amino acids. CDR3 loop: CASSQVKTGMASGYNEQFF. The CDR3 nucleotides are TGCGCCAGCAGCCAAGTTAAAACTGGTATGGCTAGCGGCTACAATGAGCAGTTCTTC.

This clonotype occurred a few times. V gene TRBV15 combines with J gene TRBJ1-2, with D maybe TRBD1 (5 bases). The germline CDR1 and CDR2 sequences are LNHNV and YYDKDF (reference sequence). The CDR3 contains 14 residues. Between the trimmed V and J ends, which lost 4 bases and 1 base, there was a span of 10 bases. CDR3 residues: CATSKDRFNYGYTF. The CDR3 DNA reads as TGTGCCACCAGCAAAGACAGATTTAACTATGGCTACACCTTC.

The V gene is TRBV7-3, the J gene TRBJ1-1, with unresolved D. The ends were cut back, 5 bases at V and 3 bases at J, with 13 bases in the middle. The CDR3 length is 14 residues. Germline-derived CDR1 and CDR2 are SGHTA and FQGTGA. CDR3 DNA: TGTGCCAGCAGCCTGATGGGAACGGACACTGAAGCTTTCTTT. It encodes CASSLMGTDTEAFF.

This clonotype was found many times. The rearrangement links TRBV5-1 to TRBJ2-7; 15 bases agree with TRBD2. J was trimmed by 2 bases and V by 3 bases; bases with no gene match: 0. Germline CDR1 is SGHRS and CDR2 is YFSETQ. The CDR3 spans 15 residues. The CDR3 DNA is TGCGCCAGCAGCTGGACTAGCGGGAGGGCCTACGAGCAGTACTTC. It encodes CASSWTSGRAYEQYF. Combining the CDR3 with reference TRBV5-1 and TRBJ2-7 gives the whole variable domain KAGVTQTPRYLIKTRGQQVTLSCSPISGHRSVSWYQQTPGQGLQFLFEYFSETQRNKGNFPGRFSGRQFSNSRSEMNVSTLELGDSALYLCASSWTSGRAYEQYFGPGTRLTVT.

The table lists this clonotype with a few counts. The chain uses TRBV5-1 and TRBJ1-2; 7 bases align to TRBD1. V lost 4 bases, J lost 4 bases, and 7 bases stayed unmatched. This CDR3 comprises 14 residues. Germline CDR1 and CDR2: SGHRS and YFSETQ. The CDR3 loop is CASSTRQGPYGYTF. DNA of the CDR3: TGCGCCAGCAGCACTCGACAGGGCCCCTATGGCTACACCTTC.